One and the same sample provided the 17 T cell receptor beta chains below, sequenced in a study of blood T cells in healthy people across ages. Primed by a sample-barcoded 5' primer and a J-beta primer mix, a second PCR proceeded for 7 to 11 cycles. MiXCR, run by TCRdb on the 5' RACE reads, gives a single entry per CDR3 protein. The sample comprises under 1,100,000 distinct CDR3 sequences, about 23% of which are singletons, and about 0.8% rests with the top ten. These same data were also listed under a study on T cells of mothers and their children.

Source material: blood. The receptors were gathered from a girl aged 2-10 years in good health.

With respect to this clonotype: The germline gene is not matched at one end of the junction; a read error may be the cause. The V call is TRBV10-3, the J call TRBJ1-2; D unclear. Germline values: CDR1 ENHRY, CDR2 SYGVKD. The CDR3 totals 15 residues. The CDR3 region has the DNA TGTGCCGTCAGTGAAGGTCAGGCGAACCTCTTTGGCTACACCTTC. Translation: CAVSEGQANLFGYTF.

This clonotype has just one count. V gene TRBV11-2 combines with J gene TRBJ2-5, with 11 positions matching TRBD2. In germline, CDR1 is SGHAT, CDR2 FQNNGV. There are 17 residues in the CDR3. With 5 bases clipped from V and 3 bases from J, the junction kept 11 bases outside the gene matches. This CDR3 reads CASSPRPGTSGEETQYF. The DNA of the CDR3 is TGTGCCAGCAGCCCCAGACCAGGGACTAGCGGCGAAGAGACCCAGTACTTC. Full variable domain (remainder filled in from reference TRBV11-2 and TRBJ2-5): EAGVAQSPRYKIIEKRQSVAFWCNPISGHATLYWYQQILGQGPKLLIQFQNNGVVDDSQLPKDRFSAERLKGVDSTLKIQPAKLEDSAVYLCASSPRPGTSGEETQYFGPGTRLLVL.

The rearrangement uses TRBV6-1 and TRBJ2-7, with 12 bases aligning to TRBD2. The germline V gene has CDR1 MNHNS and CDR2 SASEGT. Trimming took 2 bases from V and 5 from J; bases not matched to a gene: 7. The CDR3 is 16 amino acids. For the CDR3, the DNA is TGTGCCAGCAGTGAACCGGGACTAGCGGGTATGGACGAGCAGTACTTC. Its translation is CASSEPGLAGMDEQYF.

The sample holds one count of this clonotype. The chain joins TRBV2 to TRBJ1-5; D not resolved. V was clipped by 6 bases and J by 3 bases, with 15 bases between them. Germline loops: CDR1 SNHLY, CDR2 FYNNEI. The CDR3 loop spans 15 amino acids. The CDR3 region is CASSSRGRNNQPQHF. The CDR3 DNA follows: TGTGCCAGCAGCTCCAGAGGGCGGAACAATCAGCCCCAGCATTTT.

The chain uses TRBV29-1 and TRBJ2-5; a weak D match, TRBD1 (6 bases). The germline V gene encodes CDR1 SQVTM and CDR2 ANQGSEA. V was shortened by 6 bases and J by 3 bases, with 14 bases between the two germline ends. The CDR3 runs to 13 residues. The DNA of the CDR3 is TGCAGCGTGGAAACAGGGACCAAAGAGACCCAGTACTTC. This encodes CSVETGTKETQYF.

This chain uses TRBV12-3 or TRBV12-4 with TRBJ1-3; D is possibly TRBD1 (6 bases). Trimming took 6 bases from V and 1 from J, leaving 22 bases between them. The CDR3 covers 18 residues. The CDR3, as DNA: TGTGCCAGCAGCCAGGGGCAGGGTTTCCCCTCTTCTGGAAACACCATATATTTT. Translating gives CASSQGQGFPSSGNTIYF.

This clonotype was detected only a few times. The chain has TRBV7-2 and TRBJ2-4, with D unresolved. The CDR3 sequence is 14 residues long. The V end lost 5 bases, the J end lost 1 base, and 9 bases lay between the germline ends. CDR1 and CDR2 (germline): SGHTA, FQGNSA. The CDR3 is CASSGGGAKNIQYF. CDR3 DNA: TGTGCCAGCAGCGGCGGTGGGGCCAAAAACATTCAGTACTTC.

The chain couples TRBV7-8 to TRBJ2-1; 7 positions agree with TRBD2. Judging by the DNA end, TRBJ2-7 fits better; the J call may be wrong. The CDR3 spans 15 residues. Germline V gene data show CDR1 as SGHVS and CDR2 as FQNEAQ. The CDR3 DNA is TGTGCCAGCAGCCCCCGGGAGGCCCTGCCCTACGAGCAGTACTTC. Translated, it gives CASSPREALPYEQYF.

This clonotype appeared a single time. The DNA for the CDR3 is TGCAGTGCTGACCGGGACAGAGAAATCTATGGCTACACCTTC. It specifies CSADRDREIYGYTF. J is TRBJ1-2 and V is TRBV20-1; 7 bases line up with TRBD1. The junction had 10 bases not matched to a gene; V was cut back by 5 bases and J by 4 bases. Germline CDR1 reads DFQATT; CDR2 reads SNEGSKA (reference sequence). There are 14 residues in the CDR3.

The table lists this clonotype with a few counts. The chain employs TRBV5-5 and TRBJ2-5; D remains unclear. The J call may be mistaken, given a closer DNA end match to TRBJ2-1. CDR3 length: 13 amino acids. CDR1 and CDR2 from the germline V gene are SGHKS and YYEKEE (reference sequence). The CDR3 sequence: CASSLPEYNEQFF. The CDR3, as DNA: TGTGCCAGCAGCTTGCCAGAATACAATGAGCAGTTCTTC.

This clonotype was counted many times. The rearrangement joins TRBV6-2 or TRBV6-3 to TRBJ1-1; a possible D gene is TRBD1 (6 bases). V dropped 6 bases and J dropped 0 bases, with 14 bases sitting between them. The CDR3 contains 15 residues. Germline V gives CDR1 MNHEY, CDR2 SVGEGT. The CDR3 reads CASRTRDIMNTEAFF. In DNA, the CDR3 is TGTGCCAGCAGGACCCGGGACATAATGAACACTGAAGCTTTCTTT.

The chain employs TRBV5-1 and TRBJ2-1, with D tentatively TRBD1 (6 bases). V lost 4 bases and J lost 3, with 11 bases in between. This CDR3 comprises 14 residues. Germline lookup yields CDR1 SGHRS and CDR2 YFSETQ. The CDR3 nucleotides read TGCGCCAGCAGCCCAGGGGACCTCTACAATGAGCAGTTCTTC. This translates into CASSPGDLYNEQFF.

This clonotype showed up just a few times. Germline is not matched at one junction end, which may reflect a read error. This rearrangement joins TRBV6-6 to TRBJ2-4; D remains ambiguous. CDR3 length equals 13 residues. Germline lookup yields CDR1 MNHNY and CDR2 SVGAGI (reference sequence). CDR3 nucleotide sequence: TGTGCCAGCAGTTACGAGGCGGAGCACATACAGTACTTC. This encodes CASSYEAEHIQYF.

This clonotype was observed a few times. The rearrangement uses TRBV4-2 and TRBJ2-7, with D perhaps matching TRBD1 or TRBD2 (5 bases each). The germline V gene has CDR1 LGHNA and CDR2 YNFKEQ. The CDR3 extends over 16 amino acids. Trimming took 3 bases from V and 2 from J, leaving 17 bases between them. The CDR3 here is CASSQVLGRAAYEQYF. Written as DNA, the CDR3 is TGTGCCAGCAGCCAGGTTCTGGGGCGGGCCGCCTACGAGCAGTACTTC.

The chain joins TRBV27 to TRBJ1-1, with 7 bases lining up with TRBD1. Germline trimming cut 5 bases from V and 8 bases from J; bases unmatched to any gene: 8. Germline CDR1 reads MNHEY; CDR2 reads SMNVEV (reference sequence). The CDR3 is made up of 13 amino acids. In DNA, the CDR3 is TGTGCCAGCAGTAAACTCCGGGACAGCGAAGCTTTCTTT. It yields the protein CASSKLRDSEAFF.

The V gene is TRBV12-3 or TRBV12-4, the J gene TRBJ1-1; D possibly corresponds to TRBD1 (5 bases). Deletions cut 1 base from V and 1 base from J, with 16 bases between. The CDR3 spans 17 residues. The CDR3 loop is CASSLDLKGNGNTEAFF. CDR3 coding DNA: TGTGCCAGCAGTTTAGACCTCAAGGGGAATGGGAACACTGAAGCTTTCTTT.

This clonotype showed up just a few times. The genes are TRBV5-6 and TRBJ2-5, with 9 positions matching TRBD1. The J call may be mistaken, given a closer DNA end match to TRBJ2-1. Germline V CDR1 and CDR2: SGHDT, YYEEEE. This CDR3 spans 16 amino acids. The CDR3 DNA reads as TGTGCCAGCAGGTCCTCAACCGGGACAGGGATAGATGAGCAGTTCTTC. It encodes CASRSSTGTGIDEQFF.